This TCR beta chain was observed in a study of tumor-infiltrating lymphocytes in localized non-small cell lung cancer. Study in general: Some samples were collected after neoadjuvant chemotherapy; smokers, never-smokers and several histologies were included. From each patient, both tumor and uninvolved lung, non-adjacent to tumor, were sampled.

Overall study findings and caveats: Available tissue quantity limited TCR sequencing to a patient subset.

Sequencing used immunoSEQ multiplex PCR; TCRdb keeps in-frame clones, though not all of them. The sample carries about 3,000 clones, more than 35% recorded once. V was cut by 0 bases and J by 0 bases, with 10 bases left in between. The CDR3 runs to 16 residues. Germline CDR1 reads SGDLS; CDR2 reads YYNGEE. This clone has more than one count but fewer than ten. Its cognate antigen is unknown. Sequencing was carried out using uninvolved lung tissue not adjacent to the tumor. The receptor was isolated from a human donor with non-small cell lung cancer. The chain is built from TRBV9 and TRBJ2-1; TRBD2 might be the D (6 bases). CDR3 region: CASSVASDSSYNEQFF. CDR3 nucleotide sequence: TGTGCCAGCAGCGTAGCTAGCGATAGCTCCTACAATGAGCAGTTCTTC. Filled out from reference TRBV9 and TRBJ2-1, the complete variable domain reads DSGVTQTPKHLITATGQRVTLRCSPRSGDLSVYWYQQSLDQGLQFLIQYYNGEERAKGNILERFSAQQFPDLHSELNLSSLELGDSALYFCASSVASDSSYNEQFFGPGTRLTVL.